These T cell receptor beta chains were read from a single sample in a study of cytomegalovirus exposure and HLA in healthy donors. Repertoires were generated with immunoSEQ multiplex PCR, while TCRdb's copy carries only in-frame clones and drops some. The sample has about 130,000 clones, roughly 80% seen once. Material: PBMCs. The origin of the receptors is a woman in her forties in good health and CMV-seronegative. The CDR3 runs from the conserved cysteine through the conserved F or W. The D gene is left open where the match is weak. Where a row states a size, it is once, few, many or the class of an expanded clone; other rows omit it.

d_call,clone_size,j_call,v_call,cdr3_nt,cdr3_aa
TRBD1,.,TRBJ2-3,TRBV2,TGTGCCAGCAGGGACAGGGTAGTGAGCACAGATACGCAGTATTTT,CASRDRVVSTDTQYF
.,.,TRBJ1-2,TRBV14,TGTGCCAGCAGCCAACACCCAGGCCGGCCCTATGGCTACACCTTC,CASSQHPGRPYGYTF
.,.,TRBJ1-1,TRBV9,TGTGCCAGCAGCGCAAACAGAGAAGCTTTCTTT,CASSANREAFF
TRBD1,.,TRBJ2-7,TRBV27,TGTGCCAGCAGCCTACAGGGGACAGCCTACGAGCAGTACTTC,CASSLQGTAYEQYF
TRBD1,.,TRBJ2-5,TRBV19,TGTGCCAGTAGTATGACCGGGACAGCAGGGACCCAGTACTTC,CASSMTGTAGTQYF
.,.,TRBJ1-2,TRBV4-1,TGCGCCAGCAGCCAAGATTGGTTGGAACAGGTTTGGGGCTACACCTTC,CASSQDWLEQVWGYTF
TRBD1,.,TRBJ1-1,TRBV18,TGTGCCAGCTCACCATTTGGACAGGGGAACACTGAAGCTTTCTTT,CASSPFGQGNTEAFF
TRBD2,.,TRBJ2-3,TRBV5-6,TGTCCCAGCAGGCCCCGACTAGCGTCTACAGATACGCAGTATTTT,CPSRPRLASTDTQYF
TRBD1,.,TRBJ1-1,TRBV7-6,TGTGCCAGCAGCCCCCGACGAGGCACAGGGGGCACTGAAGCTTTCTTT,CASSPRRGTGGTEAFF
TRBD2,.,TRBJ2-2,TRBV29-1,TGCAGCGTTCTCCAAAAGGGAGGGATACACACCGGGGAGCTGTTTTTT,CSVLQKGGIHTGELFF
TRBD1,.,TRBJ2-7,TRBV7-6,TGTGCCAGCAGCCAGGGACAGGTTAGCGAGCAGTACTTC,CASSQGQVSEQYF
.,.,TRBJ2-3,TRBV9,TGTGCCAGCGGAGGCTCTACCTTCGATACGCAGTATTTT,CASGGSTFDTQYF
.,.,TRBJ1-5,TRBV6-1,TGTGCCAGCAGCCCTGGACAGAGCAATCAGCCCCAGCATTTT,CASSPGQSNQPQHF
TRBD1,.,TRBJ2-5,TRBV5-6,TGTGCCAGCAGCTTGGCGGGACAGTCCTCGACCCAGTACTTC,CASSLAGQSSTQYF
TRBD2,once,TRBJ2-1,TRBV4-1,TGCGCCAGCAGCCAAGGAGCCAGTGCGGGAGTATACAATGAGCAGTTCTTC,CASSQGASAGVYNEQFF
.,.,TRBJ1-1,TRBV27,TGTGCCAGCAGTTTATCGGAGGGCCTCGGTGAAGCTTTCTTT,CASSLSEGLGEAFF
.,.,TRBJ1-3,TRBV28,TGTGCCAGCAGTTTGCCGACATTTTCTGGAAACACCATATATTTT,CASSLPTFSGNTIYF
.,once,TRBJ2-7,TRBV11-2,TGTGCCAGCAGCCCCCGCTTTGCGGTACAAGAAGTGCAGTACTTC,CASSPRFAVQEVQYF
TRBD1,.,TRBJ1-2,TRBV7-9,TGTGCCAGCAGCCCGATGACAGGGGATGAAGGCTACACCTTC,CASSPMTGDEGYTF
TRBD2,.,TRBJ2-1,TRBV28,TGTGCCAGCAGTTTACGATCTAGCGGCCACAATGAGCAGTTCTTC,CASSLRSSGHNEQFF
.,.,TRBJ1-1,TRBV4-1,TGCGCCAGCAGCCAAGATCAGGGGAGGGGTAGGGGGGCTTTCTTT,CASSQDQGRGRGAFF
TRBD1,.,TRBJ2-7,TRBV4-3,TGCGCCAGCAGCCACTACCCCTCGGGGACAGGAGCCTACGAGCAGTACTTC,CASSHYPSGTGAYEQYF
.,.,TRBJ2-1,TRBV7-3,TGTGCCAGCAGCTTCGGGGGAGGAGGTAATGAGCAGTTCTTC,CASSFGGGGNEQFF
.,.,TRBJ1-1,TRBV6-1,TGTGCCAGCAGTGAAAAAGAGGGGGTCGTGGTTATTCAAGTGAGGACTGAAGCTTTCTTT,CASSEKEGVVVIQVRTEAFF
.,few,TRBJ1-5,TRBV12-5,TGTGCTAGTGGCCTCGGGTATAATCAGCCCCAGCATTTT,CASGLGYNQPQHF
TRBD1,.,TRBJ1-2,TRBV7-8,TGTGCCAGCAGCCTTGGGACAGGGGGGTATGGCTACACCTTC,CASSLGTGGYGYTF
.,.,TRBJ2-3,TRBV4-1,TGCGCCAGCAGCCAGGCTAGGCCCCCGGATACGCAGTATTTT,CASSQARPPDTQYF